This is a list of T cell receptor beta chains from one sample in a study of CD8 T cells in Susac syndrome. TCRdb passed the immunoSEQ multiplex PCR reads through MiXCR, listing each CDR3 protein once. The sample carries fewer than 200,000 distinct CDR3 sequences, 85% to 95% recorded once. The sample consisted of CD4+ T cells from PBMCs. The source of these receptors is a human donor with Susac syndrome. Each CDR3 is given with its conserved first and last residue. A D gene is named only where the DNA matches it firmly. A row's size may be missing; if present it is once, few, many or a size class.

cdr3_length j_call v_call d_call clone_size cdr3_aa cdr3_nt
15 TRBJ1-1 TRBV3-1 TRBD1 - CASRPTGWRNTEAFF TGTGCCAGCAGACCGACAGGGTGGAGGAACACTGAAGCTTTCTTT
15 TRBJ2-3 TRBV20-1 TRBD2 once CSASSSGGTTDTQYF TGCAGTGCTAGCAGTAGCGGGGGGACCACAGATACGCAGTATTTT
15 TRBJ2-6 TRBV7-9 - - CASSLAEPGANVLTF TGTGCCAGCAGCTTAGCGGAGCCTGGGGCCAACGTCCTGACTTTC
12 TRBJ2-5 TRBV6-1 TRBD1 - CATDRGQETQYF TGTGCCACCGACAGGGGTCAAGAGACCCAGTACTTC
13 TRBJ2-1 TRBV9 - - CASSVDRVNEQFF TGTGCCAGCAGCGTAGATCGGGTCAATGAGCAGTTCTTC
12 TRBJ2-5 TRBV29-1 TRBD1 - CSVGDRGETQYF TGCAGCGTTGGGGACAGGGGAGAGACCCAGTACTTC
15 TRBJ2-7 TRBV23-1 TRBD1 - CASGSGQLASYEQYF TGCGCCAGCGGCTCGGGACAGCTGGCCTCCTACGAGCAGTACTTC
16 TRBJ1-6 TRBV18 - - CASSPIDSSYNSPLHF TGTGCCAGCTCACCAATTGACAGCTCCTATAATTCACCCCTCCACTTT
14 TRBJ1-2 TRBV6-2/TRBV6-3 - - CASSAFGQPYGYTF TGTGCCAGCAGTGCCTTCGGACAGCCATATGGCTACACCTTC
15 TRBJ1-6 TRBV9 - - CASSYLQSPDSPLHF TGTGCCAGCAGCTATCTCCAGTCCCCGGATTCACCCCTCCACTTT
16 TRBJ2-5 TRBV7-6 TRBD1 - CASSPNQPTGAETQYF TGTGCCAGCAGCCCAAACCAGCCTACAGGGGCGGAGACCCAGTACTTC
14 TRBJ2-5 TRBV30 - - CAWSTNPPWETQYF TGTGCCTGGAGCACTAATCCCCCATGGGAGACCCAGTACTTC
14 TRBJ2-3 TRBV18 TRBD2 - CASGLAGVTDTQYF TGTGCCAGCGGACTAGCGGGGGTCACAGATACGCAGTATTTT
13 TRBJ1-4 TRBV3-1 - - CASSQDPGAKLFF TGTGCCAGCAGCCAAGATCCCGGGGCCAAACTGTTTTTT
13 TRBJ1-2 TRBV12-3/TRBV12-4 - - CASNRDGIYGYTF TGTGCCAGCAACCGGGACGGCATCTATGGCTACACCTTC
15 TRBJ2-1 TRBV5-1 - - CASSLAGPLTDEQFF TGCGCCAGCAGCTTGGCAGGGCCGCTTACGGATGAGCAGTTCTTC
19 TRBJ2-7 TRBV4-3 TRBD2 - CASSAEGGAGVHRSYEQYF TGCGCCAGCAGCGCCGAAGGAGGAGCGGGGGTGCACCGATCCTACGAGCAGTACTTC
12 TRBJ2-7 TRBV5-1 - - CASSENFYEQYF TGCGCCAGCAGCGAGAATTTCTACGAGCAGTACTTC
14 TRBJ1-3 TRBV9 - - CASSVDSIGNTIYF TGTGCCAGCAGCGTAGATAGCATTGGAAACACCATATATTTT
13 TRBJ1-2 TRBV29-1 TRBD1 - CSVEKGQGYGYTF TGCAGCGTCGAAAAGGGACAGGGCTATGGCTACACCTTC
12 TRBJ1-2 TRBV29-1 TRBD1 - CSVDRGRTGYTF TGCAGCGTTGACAGGGGGAGGACTGGCTACACCTTC
14 TRBJ1-1 TRBV2 - - CASSLILPNTEAFF TGTGCCAGCAGTCTCATACTTCCGAACACTGAAGCTTTCTTT
13 TRBJ1-4 TRBV20-1 - - CSARGGDGEKLFF TGCAGTGCTAGAGGGGGAGATGGTGAAAAACTGTTTTTT
13 TRBJ2-2 TRBV25-1 - - CASSSSLAGELFF TGTGCCAGCAGTTCTAGCTTGGCCGGGGAGCTGTTTTTT
13 TRBJ2-4 TRBV6-1 TRBD1 few CASTPGTASIQYF TGTGCCAGCACTCCGGGGACAGCTAGCATTCAGTACTTC
13 TRBJ2-7 TRBV9 TRBD1 - CASSRGQGWEQYF TGTGCCAGCAGCCGGGGACAGGGGTGGGAGCAGTACTTC
15 TRBJ2-3 TRBV29-1 - - CSVEIRFRGPDTQYF TGCAGCGTTGAAATACGGTTTCGGGGGCCAGATACGCAGTATTTT
15 TRBJ2-3 TRBV20-1 TRBD2 - CSANSGTSGRDTQYF TGCAGTGCCAATTCGGGAACTAGCGGGAGAGATACGCAGTATTTT
15 TRBJ1-2 TRBV4-1 - - CASGVRTEANYGYTF TGCGCCAGCGGTGTCCGTACGGAGGCTAACTATGGCTACACCTTC
16 TRBJ2-3 TRBV5-1 - - CASSLDRPTSTDTQYF TGCGCCAGCAGCTTGGACAGACCCACAAGCACAGATACGCAGTATTTT
16 TRBJ2-3 TRBV5-4 TRBD2 - CASSLTSGGLADTQYF TGTGCCAGCAGCTTGACTAGCGGGGGGTTGGCAGATACGCAGTATTTT
13 TRBJ2-5 TRBV7-9 - - CASSPQGRETQYF TGTGCCAGCAGTCCCCAAGGCCGGGAGACCCAGTACTTC
15 TRBJ2-3 TRBV25-1 TRBD2 - CASSAPGTSGGARIF TGTGCCAGCAGTGCGCCTGGGACTAGCGGGGGAGCCCGTATTTTT
12 TRBJ1-2 TRBV29-1 TRBD1 - CSVARGNYGYTF TGCAGCGTTGCCAGGGGGAACTATGGCTACACCTTC
13 TRBJ2-1 TRBV29-1 TRBD1 - CSADRDRGNEQFF TGCAGCGCGGACCGGGACAGGGGTAATGAGCAGTTCTTC
15 TRBJ2-5 TRBV20-1 TRBD2 once CSARYPQRGGGTQYF TGCAGTGCTAGATATCCCCAGCGGGGGGGAGGGACCCAGTACTTC
18 TRBJ2-1 TRBV5-6 TRBD1 - CASSLAKDRANNYNEQFF TGTGCCAGCAGCTTGGCCAAAGACAGGGCAAATAATTACAATGAGCAGTTCTTC
13 TRBJ2-3 TRBV6-5 TRBD2 - CATKLAGSDTQYF TGTGCCACCAAACTAGCGGGGTCGGATACGCAGTATTTT
15 TRBJ1-2 TRBV27 TRBD1 - CASSPRQGMDYGYTF TGTGCCAGCAGTCCCCGACAGGGAATGGACTATGGCTACACCTTC
14 TRBJ2-3 TRBV29-1 TRBD2 once CSVGSAGGPDTQYF TGCAGCGTTGGTTCAGCGGGGGGGCCAGATACGCAGTATTTT
15 TRBJ2-5 TRBV7-2 - - CASSLAGDRGETQYF TGTGCCAGCAGCTTAGCGGGGGACCGGGGAGAGACCCAGTACTTC
14 TRBJ2-7 TRBV29-1 - - CSVARETAWGEQYF TGCAGCGTTGCTCGTGAAACCGCTTGGGGGGAGCAGTACTTC
15 TRBJ2-4 TRBV18 - - CASSPTRQVKNIQYF TGTGCCAGCTCACCAACGAGACAGGTGAAAAACATTCAGTACTTC
16 TRBJ2-7 TRBV20-1 TRBD1 - CSASHPSGQGGYEQYF TGCAGTGCTTCCCATCCCTCAGGACAGGGGGGGTACGAGCAGTACTTC
14 TRBJ2-7 TRBV27 - - CASSSLRGTYEQYF TGTGCCAGCAGCTCACTCCGGGGCACGTACGAGCAGTACTTC
13 TRBJ2-4 TRBV6-5 - - CASSFGRADIQYF TGTGCCAGCAGTTTTGGCAGGGCTGACATTCAGTACTTC
15 TRBJ1-5 TRBV5-1 - once CASSLEGRDGQPQHF TGCGCCAGCAGCTTGGAAGGGCGGGATGGTCAGCCCCAGCATTTT
12 TRBJ1-1 TRBV7-9 - - CASSLWGTEAFF TGTGCCAGCAGCTTATGGGGCACTGAAGCTTTCTTT
14 TRBJ1-1 TRBV5-1 - - CASSGYSQNTEAFF TGCGCCAGCAGCGGATACTCCCAGAACACTGAAGCTTTCTTT